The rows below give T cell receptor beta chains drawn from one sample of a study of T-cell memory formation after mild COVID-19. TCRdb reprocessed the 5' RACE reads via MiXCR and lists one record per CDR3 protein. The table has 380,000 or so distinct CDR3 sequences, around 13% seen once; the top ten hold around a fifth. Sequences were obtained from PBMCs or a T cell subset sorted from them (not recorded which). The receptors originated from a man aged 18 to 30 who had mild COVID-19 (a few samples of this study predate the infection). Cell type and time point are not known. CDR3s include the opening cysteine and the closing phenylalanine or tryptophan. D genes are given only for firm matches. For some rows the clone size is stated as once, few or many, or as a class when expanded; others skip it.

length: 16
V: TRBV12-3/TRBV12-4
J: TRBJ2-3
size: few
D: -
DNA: TGTGCCAGCAGCCCAGGTTATCTGAACCCTGGTGATACGCAGTATTTT
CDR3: CASSPGYLNPGDTQYF

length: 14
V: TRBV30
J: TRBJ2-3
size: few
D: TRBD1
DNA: TGTGCCTGGAGTCAGGGGGCATTATCAGATACGCAGTATTTT
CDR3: CAWSQGALSDTQYF

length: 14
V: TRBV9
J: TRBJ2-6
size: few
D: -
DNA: TGTGCCAGCAGCGTCCGGGGCGGGGCCAACGTCCTGACTTTC
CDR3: CASSVRGGANVLTF

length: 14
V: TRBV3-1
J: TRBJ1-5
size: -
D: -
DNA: TGTGCCAGCAGCCAGATGACGGGCAATCAGCCCCAGCATTTT
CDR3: CASSQMTGNQPQHF

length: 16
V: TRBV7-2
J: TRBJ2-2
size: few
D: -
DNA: TGTGCCAGCAGCTTCGGGGGCTCCGCGAACACCGGGGAGCTGTTTTTT
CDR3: CASSFGGSANTGELFF

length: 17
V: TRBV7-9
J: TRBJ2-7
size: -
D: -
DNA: TGTGCCAGCAGCTTCAGTTTAAGTACAGCTATCTCCTACGAGCAGTACTTC
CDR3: CASSFSLSTAISYEQYF

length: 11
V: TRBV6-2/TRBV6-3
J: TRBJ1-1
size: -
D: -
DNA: TGTGCCAGCAGTTACTTTCCTGAAGCTTTCTTT
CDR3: CASSYFPEAFF

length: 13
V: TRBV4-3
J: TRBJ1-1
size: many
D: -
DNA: TGTGCCAGCAGCCAAGATAGAGACACTGAAGCTTTCTTT
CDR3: CASSQDRDTEAFF

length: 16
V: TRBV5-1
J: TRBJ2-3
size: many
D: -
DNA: TGCGCCAGCAGCTTGATGGGCGGGACCAGCACAGATACGCAGTATTTT
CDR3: CASSLMGGTSTDTQYF

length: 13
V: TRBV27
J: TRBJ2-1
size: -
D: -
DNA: TGTGCCAGCAGAGCTACCAACGACAATGAGCAGTTCTTC
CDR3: CASRATNDNEQFF

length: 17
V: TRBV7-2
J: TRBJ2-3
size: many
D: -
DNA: TGTGCCAGCAGCGGTCAGGGCGGGGCCAATTGGGGAGATACGCAGTATTTT
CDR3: CASSGQGGANWGDTQYF

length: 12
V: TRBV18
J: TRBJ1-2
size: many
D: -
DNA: TGTGCCAGCTCACCCGGGACGGATGGCTACACCTTC
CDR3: CASSPGTDGYTF

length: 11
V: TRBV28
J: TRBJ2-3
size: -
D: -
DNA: TGTGCCAGCAGTTTACTAGGTCGGCAGTATTTT
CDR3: CASSLLGRQYF

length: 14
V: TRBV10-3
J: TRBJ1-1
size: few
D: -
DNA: TGTGCCATCAGTGAGACACAGGCGAACACTGAAGCTTTCTTT
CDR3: CAISETQANTEAFF

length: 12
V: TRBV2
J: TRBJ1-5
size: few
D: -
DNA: TGTGCCAGCATGGGCAGGGCCCAGCCCCAGCATTTT
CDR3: CASMGRAQPQHF

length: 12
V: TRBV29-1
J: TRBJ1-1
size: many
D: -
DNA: TGCAGCGTTGGAGTAATGAACACTGAAGCTTTCTTT
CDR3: CSVGVMNTEAFF

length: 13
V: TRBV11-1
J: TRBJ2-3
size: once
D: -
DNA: TGTGCCAGCAGCCGAGGAGCTGACGATCCGCAGTATTTT
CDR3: CASSRGADDPQYF

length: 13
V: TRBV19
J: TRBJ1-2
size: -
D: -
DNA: TGTGCCAGTAGAGAGTCGCTAGGGGGAGGCTACACCTTC
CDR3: CASRESLGGGYTF

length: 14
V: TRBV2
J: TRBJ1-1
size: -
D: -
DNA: TGTGCCAGCAGTGAAGCGAGGGGTGGCACTGAAGCTTTCTTT
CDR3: CASSEARGGTEAFF

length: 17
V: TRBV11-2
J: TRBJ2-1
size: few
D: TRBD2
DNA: TGTGCCAGCAGCCCCCGCAAAAGCGGGGGCTCCTACAATGAGCAGTTCTTC
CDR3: CASSPRKSGGSYNEQFF

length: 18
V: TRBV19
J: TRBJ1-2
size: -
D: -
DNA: TGTGCCAGTAGGGGTCCAGGGAGCCTCAGAAGAGAAGACTATGGCTACACCTTC
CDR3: CASRGPGSLRREDYGYTF

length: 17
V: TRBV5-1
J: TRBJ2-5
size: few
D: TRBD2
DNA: TGCGCCAGCAGCTCCGGGCCGGACGGGGGGAACCAAGAGACCCAGTACTTC
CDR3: CASSSGPDGGNQETQYF

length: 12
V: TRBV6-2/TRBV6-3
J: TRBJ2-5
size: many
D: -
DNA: TGTGCCAGCAGTTACTCGCGGGAGACCCAGTACTTC
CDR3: CASSYSRETQYF

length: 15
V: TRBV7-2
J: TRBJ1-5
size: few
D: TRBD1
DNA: TGTGCCAGCAGCTTAATAGAAGACAGGGTTCAGCCCCAGCATTTT
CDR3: CASSLIEDRVQPQHF

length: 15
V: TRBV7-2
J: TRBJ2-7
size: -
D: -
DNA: TGTGCCAGCAGCGACTCACGGGGGTTTTCCTACGAGCAGTACTTC
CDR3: CASSDSRGFSYEQYF

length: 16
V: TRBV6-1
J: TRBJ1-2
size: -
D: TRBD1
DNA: TGTGCCAGTATTACCCCGGGACAGGGGGCAGACTATGGCTACACCTTC
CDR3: CASITPGQGADYGYTF

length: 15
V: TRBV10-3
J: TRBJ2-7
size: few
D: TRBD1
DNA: TGTGCCATCAGTGATAGGACAGGGGGTACCCACGAGCAGTACTTC
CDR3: CAISDRTGGTHEQYF

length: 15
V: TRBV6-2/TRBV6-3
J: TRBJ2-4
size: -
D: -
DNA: TGTGCCAGCAGCTCCGACTCGTTCCATAAAAACATTCAGTACTTC
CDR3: CASSSDSFHKNIQYF

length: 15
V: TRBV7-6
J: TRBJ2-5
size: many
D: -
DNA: TGTGCCAGCAGCCCATTGGGACCAGAAGGGGGGACCCAGTACTTC
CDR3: CASSPLGPEGGTQYF

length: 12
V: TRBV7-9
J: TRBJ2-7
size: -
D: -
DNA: TGTGCCAGCAGCTTTTCACGTTGGGAGCAGTACTTC
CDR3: CASSFSRWEQYF

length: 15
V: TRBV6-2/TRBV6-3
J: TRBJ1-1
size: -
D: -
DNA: TGTGCCAGCAGTTACGTTGTGGGGACCGGAACTGAAGCTTTCTTT
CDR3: CASSYVVGTGTEAFF

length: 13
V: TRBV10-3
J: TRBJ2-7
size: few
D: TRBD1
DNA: TGTGCCGCCAGAACAGGGGGAGCCTACGAGCAGTACTTC
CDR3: CAARTGGAYEQYF

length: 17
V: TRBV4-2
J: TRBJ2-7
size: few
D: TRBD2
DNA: TGTGCCAGCAGCCAAGGGGCCCTAGCGGGGGGGCGCTACGAGCAGTACTTC
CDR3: CASSQGALAGGRYEQYF

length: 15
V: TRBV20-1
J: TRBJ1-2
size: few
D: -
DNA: TGCAGTGCTAGCAGGGGACCACGGGAGTACTATGGCTACACCTTC
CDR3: CSASRGPREYYGYTF

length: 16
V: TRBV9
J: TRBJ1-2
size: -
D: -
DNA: TGTGCCAGCAGCGTAGGGGAGATAAGGGTGGACTATGGCTACACCTTC
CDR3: CASSVGEIRVDYGYTF

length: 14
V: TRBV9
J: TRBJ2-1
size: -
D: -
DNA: TGTGCCAGCAGCGAGGGGTCGTTGGTTAATGAGCAGTTCTTC
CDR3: CASSEGSLVNEQFF

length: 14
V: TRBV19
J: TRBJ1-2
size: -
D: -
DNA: TGTGCCAGTAGTGGGACATCGGCTAACTATGGCTACACCTTC
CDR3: CASSGTSANYGYTF

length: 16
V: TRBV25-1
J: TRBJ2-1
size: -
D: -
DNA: TGTGCCAGCAGTGATGGGTGGGTAGCGGACTACAATGAGCAGTTCTTC
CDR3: CASSDGWVADYNEQFF

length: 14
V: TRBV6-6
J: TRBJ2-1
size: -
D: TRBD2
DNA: TGTGCCAGCAGTTTCGGGACTAGCGGTAATGAGCAGTTCTTC
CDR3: CASSFGTSGNEQFF

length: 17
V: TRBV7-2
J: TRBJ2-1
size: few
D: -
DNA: TGTGCCAGCAGCTTAGAATTCCGGGGAAAAACTTACAATGAGCAGTTCTTC
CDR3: CASSLEFRGKTYNEQFF

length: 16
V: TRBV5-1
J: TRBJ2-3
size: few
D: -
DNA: TGCGCCAGCAGCTTGCCACGGTACAGGGCCACAGATACGCAGTATTTT
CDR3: CASSLPRYRATDTQYF

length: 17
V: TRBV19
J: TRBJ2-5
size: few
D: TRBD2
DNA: TGTGCCAGTAGTCCCCTGTCCCGCGGGGGACCACAAGAGACCCAGTACTTC
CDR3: CASSPLSRGGPQETQYF

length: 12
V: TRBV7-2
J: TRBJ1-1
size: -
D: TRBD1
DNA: TGTGCAGGGGGCAGCTTTAACACTGAAGCTTTCTTT
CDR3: CAGGSFNTEAFF